One and the same sample provided the 12 T cell receptor beta chains below, sequenced in a study of beta chain features in type 1 diabetes. Study results and caveats: A moderate, significant TCRB CDR3 shortening appeared in type 1 diabetes across four CD4+ subsets.

The isolated RNA, all of it, was reverse transcribed, so expressed TCRB transcripts were what got sequenced. Produced via immunoSEQ multiplex PCR; TCRdb's table is partial and in-frame only. This table has hundreds of thousands of clones, roughly 13% appearing once. Their antigens are not known. The sequencing input was naive CD4+ T cells from blood. The receptors derive from a man younger than 30 with type 1 diabetes.

This clone has more than one count but fewer than ten. The chain carries TRBV7-8 and TRBJ1-4; 10 bases agree with TRBD1. The CDR3 has 15 amino acids. CDR1 is SGHVS and CDR2 is FQNEAQ in the germline V gene. Trimming took 5 bases from V and 7 from J; bases not matched to a gene: 7. CDR3 protein: CASSNVGQGGEKLFF. In DNA form, the CDR3 reads TGTGCCAGCAGCAACGTAGGACAGGGGGGTGAAAAACTGTTTTTT.

This clone was seen only a few times. The chain employs TRBV2 and TRBJ2-2; perhaps D is TRBD1 or TRBD2 (5 bases each). This CDR3 has 16 amino acids. V lost 3 bases, J lost 0 bases, and 11 bases lay in between. Germline CDR1 is SNHLY and CDR2 is FYNNEI. In DNA, the CDR3 is TGTGCCAGCAGTGAGAGGGGTCCTTCGAACACCGGGGAGCTGTTTTTT. Translation: CASSERGPSNTGELFF.

This clone was detected only a few times. The J gene is TRBJ1-4, the V gene TRBV5-6; no clear D gene. The CDR3 runs 14 residues. The V end was cut by 3 bases, the J end by 2 bases, with 8 bases between. Germline CDR1 reads SGHDT; CDR2 reads YYEEEE. CDR3 sequence reads: CASSYGSTNEKLFF. Here the CDR3 DNA reads TGTGCCAGCAGCTACGGGTCCACTAATGAAAAACTGTTTTTT.

The rearrangement links TRBV4-1 to TRBJ2-3, with D unresolved. V lost 0 bases, J lost 4 bases, and 11 bases lay in between. The germline gives CDR1 MGHRA, CDR2 YSYEKL. This CDR3 region has 15 residues. In nucleotides, the CDR3 is TGCGCCAGCAGCCAAGAAGGCCCATCGTCAGATACGCAGTATTTT. Amino acid sequence: CASSQEGPSSDTQYF.

This clone was picked up a small number of times. The V and J genes are TRBV6-1 and TRBJ2-5; 10 bases fit TRBD1. Germline V gives CDR1 MNHNS, CDR2 SASEGT. With 3 bases clipped from V and 4 bases from J, the junction kept 8 bases outside the gene matches. This CDR3 contains 16 residues. CDR3 sequence: CASSDPGQGLSETQYF. The CDR3 DNA is TGTGCCAGCAGTGACCCGGGACAGGGGTTGTCAGAGACCCAGTACTTC.

The CDR3 loop reads CASRHSGTGIGNTEAFF. The DNA for the CDR3 is TGTGCCAGCAGACACTCTGGGACAGGGATCGGGAACACTGAAGCTTTCTTT. This chain uses TRBV27 with TRBJ1-1; 9 bases fit TRBD1. The CDR3 runs to 17 residues. V shed 6 bases and J 1 base; nucleotides not matched to a gene: 12. Germline loops: CDR1 MNHEY, CDR2 SMNVEV (reference sequence).

This clone was picked up a small number of times. This chain links TRBV27 with TRBJ1-1; D is unclear. CDR3 length equals 14 residues. V dropped 2 bases and J dropped 2 bases, with 9 bases sitting between them. Germline V gives CDR1 MNHEY, CDR2 SMNVEV (reference sequence). CDR3 loop: CASSLRVSNTEAFF. CDR3 bases: TGTGCCAGCAGTTTACGGGTCAGCAACACTGAAGCTTTCTTT.

This clone appeared a few times. The chain combines TRBV9 with TRBJ2-1, with D possibly TRBD1 on 5 matching bases. Germline V gene lookup returns CDR1 SGDLS and CDR2 YYNGEE. V lost 4 bases and J lost 4, with 15 bases in between. The CDR3 sequence is 15 residues long. The CDR3 loop reads CASSSAGLSYNEQFF. The CDR3, as DNA: TGTGCCAGCAGCTCGGCAGGGTTATCTTACAATGAGCAGTTCTTC.

This clone was observed a single time. V gene TRBV5-1 combines with J gene TRBJ1-2; D is ambiguous. The CDR3 runs to 14 residues. Germline loops: CDR1 SGHRS, CDR2 YFSETQ. Between the trimmed V and J ends, which lost 0 bases and 8 bases, there was a span of 14 bases. The CDR3: CASSLVGTGRGYTF. The DNA of the CDR3 is TGCGCCAGCAGCTTGGTTGGTACTGGCAGAGGCTACACCTTC.

This clone was recorded a few times. The chain carries TRBV29-1 and TRBJ2-1, with D unclear. Trimming stripped 4 bases from V and 7 bases from J, with 5 bases between. The CDR3 covers 10 residues. CDR1 is SQVTM, CDR2 ANQGSEA, per germline. The CDR3 loop reads CSVGDNEQFF. CDR3 in DNA: TGCAGCGTTGGTGATAATGAGCAGTTCTTC.

This chain links TRBV19 with TRBJ2-2; D gene ambiguous. Looked up from germline, CDR1 is LNHDA and CDR2 is SQIVND (reference sequence). The CDR3 extends over 17 amino acids. V gave up 3 bases and J gave up 2 bases, with 16 bases separating them. The CDR3 DNA is TGTGCCAGTAGTATGGATGCACTTAGAGCCAACACCGGGGAGCTGTTTTTT. Translated: CASSMDALRANTGELFF. The full variable domain, its missing parts supplied by reference TRBV19 and TRBJ2-2, is DGGITQSPKYLFRKEGQNVTLSCEQNLNHDAMYWYRQDPGQGLRLIYYSQIVNDFQKGDIAEGYSVSREKKESFPLTVTSAQKNPTAFYLCASSMDALRANTGELFFGEGSRLTVL.

This clone was seen a few times. The chain couples TRBV11-2 to TRBJ2-3; a possible D gene is TRBD2 (6 bases). Per germline, CDR1 SGHAT and CDR2 FQNNGV. Trimming stripped 3 bases from V and 2 bases from J, with 9 bases between. The CDR3 runs to 14 residues. The CDR3 DNA reads as TGTGCCAGCAGCTTGGGGGACTTCACAGATACGCAGTATTTT. Protein sequence: CASSLGDFTDTQYF.